This TCR beta chain was documented in a study of blood T cell repertoires in COVID-19. Study-level information: There were acute and convalescent COVID-19 samples, and they came from the United States, Italy and Spain. In each case, the material was cDNA or gDNA derived from T cells, B-cell-depleted T cells, or PBMCs.

Repertoires were generated with immunoSEQ multiplex PCR, while TCRdb's copy carries only in-frame clones and drops some. The table shows 18,000 or so clones, with 75% to 90% occurring only once. From germline, CDR1 is SGHRS and CDR2 YFSETQ. The CDR3 runs to 13 residues. V lost 0 bases to trimming and J lost 8 bases; unmatched junction nucleotides: 2. Sequences were obtained from peripheral blood. V is TRBV5-1 and J is TRBJ2-4, with 7 positions matching TRBD1. The sequence came from an elderly man with acute or convalescent COVID-19. CDR3 nucleotides: TGCGCCAGCAGCTTGGACAGGGGTGACATTCAGTACTTC. Residues: CASSLDRGDIQYF.